This TCR beta chain was profiled in a study of T cell repertoires in cytomegalovirus infection. Points from the study as a whole: The ex vivo response was dominated by HLA-C-restricted CMV-specific TCR beta clonotypes.

Turning to this clonotype: Antigen specificity is unknown.

V dropped 5 bases and J dropped 6 bases, with 8 bases sitting between them. Germline loops: CDR1 SGHTA, CDR2 FQGNSA. The CDR3 totals 12 residues. Each CDR3 protein is one row after TCRdb ran MiXCR on the reads. In the table there are a few hundred thousand distinct CDR3 sequences, almost 40% of which are singletons. The source was cultured PBMCs, collected from culture after CMV antigen stimulation. The genes are TRBV7-2 and TRBJ1-3; D remains unclear. The source of this sequence is a human donor in good health (CMV status not recorded). Some clones in this sample may be carry-over from other donors' samples. Here the CDR3 reads CASSPQLNTIYF. The DNA for the CDR3 is TGTGCCAGCAGCCCTCAATTAAACACCATATATTTT.